The clone carrying this TCR beta chain was seen ten or more times. Its target is unknown. This entry belongs to a study of T cells in Graves' hyperthyroidism and ophthalmopathy. Notes on the study in general: Blood held most thyroid clonotypes expanded above 0.001 frequency.

Any patient presenting with uncontrolled infection, other autoimmune disease, pregnancy or lactation was left out. Using over 8.5 ml of fresh peripheral blood, PBMCs were prepared. Germline CDR1 DFQATT, CDR2 SNEGSKA (reference sequence). The CDR3 runs to 16 residues. V was cut by 1 base and J by 0 bases, with 10 bases left in between. Authors of the study amplified TCR beta CDR3 regions from RNA transcripts. Researchers ran a first-round RT-PCR on the TCR CDR3 using the HTBI primer set. MiXCR, run by TCRdb on the multiplex PCR reads, gives a single entry per CDR3 protein. This table holds under 400,000 distinct CDR3 sequences, roughly 15% found once.

The sequenced material came from blood. This chain links TRBV20-1 with TRBJ1-6, with D possibly TRBD1 on 5 matching bases. The clonotype originates from a man aged 30-40 years with Graves' hyperthyroidism. The CDR3 nucleotides are TGCAGTGCTAGAGGCCCAGGGTACTCCTATAATTCACCCCTCCACTTT. Its translation: CSARGPGYSYNSPLHF.